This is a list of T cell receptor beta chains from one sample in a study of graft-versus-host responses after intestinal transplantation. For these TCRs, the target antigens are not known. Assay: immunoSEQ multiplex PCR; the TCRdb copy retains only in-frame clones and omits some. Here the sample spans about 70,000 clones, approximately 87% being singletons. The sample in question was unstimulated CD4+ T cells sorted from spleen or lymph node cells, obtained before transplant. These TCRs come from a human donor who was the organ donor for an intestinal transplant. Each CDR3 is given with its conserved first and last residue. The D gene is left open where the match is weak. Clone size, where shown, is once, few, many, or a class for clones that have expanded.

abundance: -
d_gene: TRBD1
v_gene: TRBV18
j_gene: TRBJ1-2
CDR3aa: CASSPKDRDLAANGYTF
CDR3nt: TGTGCCAGCTCACCTAAGGACAGGGATCTTGCCGCGAATGGCTACACCTTC

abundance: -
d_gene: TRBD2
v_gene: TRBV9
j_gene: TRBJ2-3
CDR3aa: CASSPGLAVFTDTQYF
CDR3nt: TGTGCCAGCAGCCCCGGACTAGCGGTATTTACAGATACGCAGTATTTT

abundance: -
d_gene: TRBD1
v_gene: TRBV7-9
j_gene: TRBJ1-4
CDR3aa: CATQDRAIEKLFF
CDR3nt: TGTGCCACCCAAGACAGGGCTATAGAAAAACTGTTTTTT

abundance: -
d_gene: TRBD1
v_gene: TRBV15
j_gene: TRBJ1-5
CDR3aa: CATSRPTGSPGQPQHF
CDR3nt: TGTGCCACCAGCAGGCCGACAGGGTCTCCAGGTCAGCCCCAGCATTTT

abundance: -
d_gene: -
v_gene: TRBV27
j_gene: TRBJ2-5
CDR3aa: CASSALQEGGQETQYF
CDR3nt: TGTGCCAGCAGTGCTCTACAGGAAGGGGGACAAGAGACCCAGTACTTC

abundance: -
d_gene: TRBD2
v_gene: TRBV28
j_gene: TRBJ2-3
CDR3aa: CASSLLGSRGDTQYF
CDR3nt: TGTGCCAGCAGTTTATTAGGGTCGCGGGGGGATACGCAGTATTTT

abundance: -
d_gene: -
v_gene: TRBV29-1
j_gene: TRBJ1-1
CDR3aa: CSVRNTEAFF
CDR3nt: TGCAGCGTGCGCAACACTGAAGCTTTCTTT

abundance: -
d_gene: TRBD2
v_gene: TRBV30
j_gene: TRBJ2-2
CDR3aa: CAWNSAGGTGELFF
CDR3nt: TGTGCCTGGAACTCCGCGGGGGGGACCGGGGAGCTGTTTTTT

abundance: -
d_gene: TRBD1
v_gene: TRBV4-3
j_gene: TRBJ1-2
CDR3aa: CASSQGDRAYGYTF
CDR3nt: TGCGCCAGCAGCCAAGGGGACAGGGCTTATGGCTACACCTTC

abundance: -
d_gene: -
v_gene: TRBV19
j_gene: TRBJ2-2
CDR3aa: CASSMVDIRFGELFF
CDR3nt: TGTGCCAGTAGTATGGTGGACATTAGGTTTGGGGAGCTGTTTTTT

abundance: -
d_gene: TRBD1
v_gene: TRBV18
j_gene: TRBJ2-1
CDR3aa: CASSPLPGQGDGEQFF
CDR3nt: TGTGCCAGCTCACCACTCCCTGGACAGGGGGACGGTGAGCAGTTCTTC

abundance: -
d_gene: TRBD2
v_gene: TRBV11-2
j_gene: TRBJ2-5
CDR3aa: CASSLLALAGGGATQYF
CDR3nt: TGTGCCAGCAGCTTACTTGCCCTAGCGGGGGGAGGGGCAACCCAGTACTTC

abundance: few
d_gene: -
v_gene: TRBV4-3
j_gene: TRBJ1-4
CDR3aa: CASSQTTGTNEKLFF
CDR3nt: TGCGCCAGCAGCCAGACAACAGGGACTAATGAAAAACTGTTTTTT

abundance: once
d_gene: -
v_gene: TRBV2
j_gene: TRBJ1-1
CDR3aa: CASNGGGLAEAFF
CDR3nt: TGTGCCAGCAATGGCGGGGGTTTAGCTGAAGCTTTCTTT

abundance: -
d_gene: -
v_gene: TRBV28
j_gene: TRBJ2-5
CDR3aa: CASSLGFGGQETQYF
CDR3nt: TGTGCCAGCAGTTTAGGGTTTGGGGGGCAAGAGACCCAGTACTTC

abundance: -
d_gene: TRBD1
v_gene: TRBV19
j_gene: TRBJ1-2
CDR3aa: CASRSDRVNGYTF
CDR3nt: TGTGCCAGTAGGTCGGACAGGGTAAATGGCTACACCTTC

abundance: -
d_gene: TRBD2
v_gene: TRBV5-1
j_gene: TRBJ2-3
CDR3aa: CASSLRLAGGTDTQYF
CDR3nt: TGCGCCAGCAGCTTGAGACTAGCGGGGGGAACAGATACGCAGTATTTT

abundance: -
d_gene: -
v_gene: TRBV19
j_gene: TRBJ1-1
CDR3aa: CASSIDRLNTEAFF
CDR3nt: TGTGCCAGTAGTATAGACAGGCTGAACACTGAAGCTTTCTTT

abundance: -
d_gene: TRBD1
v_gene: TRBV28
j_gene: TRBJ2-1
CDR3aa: CASSALQGGSYNEQFF
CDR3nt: TGTGCCAGCAGTGCGTTACAGGGGGGTTCCTACAATGAGCAGTTCTTC

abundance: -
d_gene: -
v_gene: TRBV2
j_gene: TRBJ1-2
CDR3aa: CASSGLPGNYGYTF
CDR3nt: TGTGCCAGCAGTGGGTTGCCGGGTAACTATGGCTACACCTTC

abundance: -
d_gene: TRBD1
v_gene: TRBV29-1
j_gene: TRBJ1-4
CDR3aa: CSVGWTGAKNEKLFF
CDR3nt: TGCAGCGTTGGCTGGACAGGGGCAAAGAATGAAAAACTGTTTTTT

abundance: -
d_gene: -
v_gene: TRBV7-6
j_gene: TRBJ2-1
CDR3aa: CASSSTSTLTYNEQFF
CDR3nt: TGTGCCAGCAGCTCCACGAGCACGCTAACCTACAATGAGCAGTTCTTC

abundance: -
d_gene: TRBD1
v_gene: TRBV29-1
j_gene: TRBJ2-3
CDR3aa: CSVGTGGADTQYF
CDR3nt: TGCAGCGTTGGGACAGGGGGCGCAGATACGCAGTATTTT

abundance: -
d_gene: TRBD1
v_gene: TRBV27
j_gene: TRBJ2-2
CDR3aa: CASSQETGGFSNTGELFF
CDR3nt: TGTGCCAGCAGTCAAGAGACAGGGGGTTTTTCGAACACCGGGGAGCTGTTTTTT

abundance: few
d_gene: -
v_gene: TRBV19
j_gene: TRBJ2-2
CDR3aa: CASRRETNTGELFF
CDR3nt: TGTGCCAGTAGGAGGGAGACGAACACCGGGGAGCTGTTTTTT

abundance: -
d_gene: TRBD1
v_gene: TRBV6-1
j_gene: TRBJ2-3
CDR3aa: CASKTGGRTDTQYF
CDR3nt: TGTGCCAGCAAGACAGGGGGCCGCACAGATACGCAGTATTTT

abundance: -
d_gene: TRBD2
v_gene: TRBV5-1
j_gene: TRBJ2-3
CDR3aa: CASSYWTSGESGDTQYF
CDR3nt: TGCGCCAGCAGCTACTGGACTAGCGGGGAATCGGGGGATACGCAGTATTTT

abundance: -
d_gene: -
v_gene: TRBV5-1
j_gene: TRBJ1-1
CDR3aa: CASSLSGGSTEAFF
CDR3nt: TGCGCCAGCAGCTTGTCGGGGGGTAGCACTGAAGCTTTCTTT

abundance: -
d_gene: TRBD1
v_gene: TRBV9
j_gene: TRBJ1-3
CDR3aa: CASSPETGTGNTIYF
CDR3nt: TGTGCCAGCAGCCCTGAGACAGGGACTGGAAACACCATATATTTT

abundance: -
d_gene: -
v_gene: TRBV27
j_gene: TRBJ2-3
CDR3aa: CASRQVARDTDTQYF
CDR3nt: TGTGCCAGCAGGCAAGTCGCGAGGGACACAGATACGCAGTATTTT

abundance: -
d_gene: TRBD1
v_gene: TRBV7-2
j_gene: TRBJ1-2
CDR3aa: CASSPGQGGGYTF
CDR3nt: TGTGCCAGCAGCCCTGGACAGGGGGGAGGCTACACCTTC

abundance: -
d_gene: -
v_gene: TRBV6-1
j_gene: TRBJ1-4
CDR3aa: CASSLSGQNNEKLFF
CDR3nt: TGTGCCAGCAGCCTTTCAGGACAGAATAATGAAAAACTGTTTTTT

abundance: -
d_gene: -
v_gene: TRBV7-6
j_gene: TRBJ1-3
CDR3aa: CASSLTGSGNTIYF
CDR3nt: TGTGCCAGCAGCTTAACGGGTTCTGGAAACACCATATATTTT

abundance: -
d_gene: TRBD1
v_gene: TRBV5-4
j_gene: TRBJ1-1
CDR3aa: CASSRERDRGEAFF
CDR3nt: TGTGCCAGCAGCCGTGAGAGGGACAGGGGGGAAGCTTTCTTT

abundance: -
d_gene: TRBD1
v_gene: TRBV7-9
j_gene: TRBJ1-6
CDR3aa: CASSSGQGDNSPLHF
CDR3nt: TGTGCCAGCAGCTCCGGACAGGGAGATAATTCACCCCTCCACTTT

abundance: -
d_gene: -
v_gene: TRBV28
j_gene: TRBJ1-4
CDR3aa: CASSVRQGSNEKLFF
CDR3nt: TGTGCCAGCAGTGTACGTCAGGGCAGTAATGAAAAACTGTTTTTT

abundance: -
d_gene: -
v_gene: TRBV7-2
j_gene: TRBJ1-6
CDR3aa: CASSFRQGNSPLHF
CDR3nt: TGTGCCAGCAGCTTCAGGCAGGGTAATTCACCCCTCCACTTT

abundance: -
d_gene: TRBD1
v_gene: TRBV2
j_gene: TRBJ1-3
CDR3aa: CASSEAGTGGGAGNTIYF
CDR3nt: TGTGCCAGCAGTGAAGCGGGGACAGGGGGTGGTGCTGGAAACACCATATATTTT

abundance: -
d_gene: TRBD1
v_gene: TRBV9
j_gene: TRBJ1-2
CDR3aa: CASSVSGGYGYTF
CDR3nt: TGTGCCAGCAGCGTGTCAGGGGGCTATGGCTACACCTTC

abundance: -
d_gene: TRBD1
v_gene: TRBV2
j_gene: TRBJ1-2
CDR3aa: CASRRDRGPPSANYGYTF
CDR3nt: TGTGCCAGCAGAAGGGACAGGGGACCACCCTCTGCTAACTATGGCTACACCTTC

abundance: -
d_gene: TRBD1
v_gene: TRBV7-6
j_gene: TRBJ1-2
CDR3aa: CASSLRGQGYYGYTF
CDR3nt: TGTGCCAGCAGCCTGCGGGGACAGGGTTACTATGGCTACACCTTC

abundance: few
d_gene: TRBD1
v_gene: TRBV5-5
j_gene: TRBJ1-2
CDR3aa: CASSLSGRQGGYTF
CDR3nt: TGTGCCAGCAGCTTGTCGGGGAGACAGGGCGGCTACACCTTC

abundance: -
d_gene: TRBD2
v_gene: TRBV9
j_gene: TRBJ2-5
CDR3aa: CASSVAASGGRETQYF
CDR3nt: TGTGCCAGCAGCGTAGCAGCTAGCGGGGGACGCGAGACCCAGTACTTC

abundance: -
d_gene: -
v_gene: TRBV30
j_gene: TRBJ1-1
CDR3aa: CAWSLHRGSEAFF
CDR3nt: TGTGCCTGGAGTTTACATCGAGGGTCTGAAGCTTTCTTT

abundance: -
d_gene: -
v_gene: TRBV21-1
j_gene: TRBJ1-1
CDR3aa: CASSKAIDILPGAFF
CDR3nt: TGTGCCAGCAGCAAAGCGATTGACATTCTACCAGGGGCTTTCTTT